Listed below are T cell receptor beta chains from one sample, sequenced in a study of T cells in Graves' hyperthyroidism and ophthalmopathy. TCRdb passed the multiplex PCR reads through MiXCR, listing each CDR3 protein once. The repertoire consists of under 300,000 distinct CDR3 sequences, with about 15% occurring once and the leading ten covering under 35%. Sequencing was performed on blood. The receptor source for this set is a woman aged 45-60 years with Graves' hyperthyroidism that later progressed to Graves' ophthalmopathy. Each CDR3 is given with its conserved first and last residue. The D gene is left open where the match is weak. The listing skips clone size in some rows; elsewhere it reads once, few, many or a size class.

v_gene: TRBV5-1
d_gene: TRBD2
j_gene: TRBJ2-1
abundance: many
CDR3nt: TGCGCCAGCAGCAGTATAAGCGGGAGCTCCTACAATGAGCAGTTCTTC
CDR3aa: CASSSISGSSYNEQFF

v_gene: TRBV10-3
d_gene: TRBD2
j_gene: TRBJ2-1
abundance: -
CDR3nt: TGTGCCATCAGCTTGACTAGCGGGACATACAATGAGCAGTTCTTC
CDR3aa: CAISLTSGTYNEQFF

v_gene: TRBV20-1
d_gene: TRBD2
j_gene: TRBJ2-3
abundance: many
CDR3nt: TGCAGTGCTGGTGATACTAGCGGGAGGCTGTATACGCAGTATTTT
CDR3aa: CSAGDTSGRLYTQYF

v_gene: TRBV5-1
d_gene: -
j_gene: TRBJ2-2
abundance: many
CDR3nt: TGCGCCAGCAGCGTGGGCCAGGGACCCGGCGGGGAGCTGTTTTTT
CDR3aa: CASSVGQGPGGELFF

v_gene: TRBV20-1
d_gene: -
j_gene: TRBJ2-1
abundance: few
CDR3nt: TGCAGTGTCTCGTCCGGGACTGCGGGTGGGAATGAGCAGTTCTTC
CDR3aa: CSVSSGTAGGNEQFF

v_gene: TRBV20-1
d_gene: -
j_gene: TRBJ2-2
abundance: many
CDR3nt: TGCAGTGTGGAGTCCACCGGGGAGCTGTTTTTT
CDR3aa: CSVESTGELFF

v_gene: TRBV3-1
d_gene: -
j_gene: TRBJ1-3
abundance: -
CDR3nt: TGTGCCAGCAGCCAAAAGGGTGGAAACACCATATATTTT
CDR3aa: CASSQKGGNTIYF

v_gene: TRBV28
d_gene: -
j_gene: TRBJ2-2
abundance: many
CDR3nt: TGTGCCAGCAGTTACAGGGCGGCCGGGGAGCTGTTTTTT
CDR3aa: CASSYRAAGELFF

v_gene: TRBV19
d_gene: TRBD2
j_gene: TRBJ2-7
abundance: few
CDR3nt: TGTGCCAGTAGTATCGGGACTAGCGGGAGTATCTACGAGCAGTACTTC
CDR3aa: CASSIGTSGSIYEQYF

v_gene: TRBV3-1
d_gene: -
j_gene: TRBJ2-7
abundance: many
CDR3nt: TGTGCCAGCAGCCTCAGGGATTACGAGCAGTACTTC
CDR3aa: CASSLRDYEQYF

v_gene: TRBV7-9
d_gene: -
j_gene: TRBJ2-3
abundance: -
CDR3nt: TGTGCCAGGGACAAACCCCCAGATACGCAGTATTTT
CDR3aa: CARDKPPDTQYF

v_gene: TRBV11-3
d_gene: -
j_gene: TRBJ2-2
abundance: few
CDR3nt: TGTGCCAGCAGCCCGAGGTCTAGCGAGAACACCGGGGAGCTGTTTTTT
CDR3aa: CASSPRSSENTGELFF

v_gene: TRBV28
d_gene: -
j_gene: TRBJ1-1
abundance: many
CDR3nt: TGTGCCAGCAGCCCGAGCGGACCGTCCACTGAAGCTTTCTTT
CDR3aa: CASSPSGPSTEAFF

v_gene: TRBV15
d_gene: TRBD1
j_gene: TRBJ2-7
abundance: -
CDR3nt: TGTGCCACCAGCAGAACGACGGGACAGGGTGGGTACGAGCAGTACTTC
CDR3aa: CATSRTTGQGGYEQYF

v_gene: TRBV10-2
d_gene: TRBD2
j_gene: TRBJ2-1
abundance: many
CDR3nt: TGCGCCAGCAGCCCGGGACTAGCGGTGCCGTGGGCTGAGCAGTTCTTC
CDR3aa: CASSPGLAVPWAEQFF

v_gene: TRBV2
d_gene: TRBD2
j_gene: TRBJ2-3
abundance: many
CDR3nt: TGTGCCAGCAGGGGGACTAGCGCAGATACGCAGTATTTT
CDR3aa: CASRGTSADTQYF